This T cell receptor beta chain was found in a study of blood T cell repertoires in COVID-19. Study as a whole: Donors in the United States, Italy and Spain gave samples during acute or convalescent COVID-19. In each case, the material was cDNA or gDNA derived from T cells, B-cell-depleted T cells, or PBMCs.

This clone showed up just once. Patients from Seattle were sampled longitudinally, starting during active infection. As processed by the authors: From reference gene primer amplification, estimates of nucleated cell counts were derived. Here immunoSEQ multiplex PCR was the method, and the copy in TCRdb shows in-frame clones only, minus some. That table supplies the V and J calls and clone size; D and trimming were determined from the DNA. The sample lists 55,000 to 65,000 clones, 80% to 90% seen once, with 25% to 40% in the top ten. The length of the CDR3 is 13 residues. Germline CDR1 reads SGHAT; CDR2 reads FQDESV (reference sequence). Trimming removed 2 bases at V and 0 bases at J, with 4 bases between.

This chain uses TRBV11-1 with TRBJ1-1, with unresolved D. Sample: peripheral blood. This clonotype was sampled from a man in his sixties with COVID-19, enrolled during active disease. This CDR3 is CASSLFMNTEAFF. CDR3 in DNA: TGTGCCAGCAGCTTATTTATGAACACTGAAGCTTTCTTT.